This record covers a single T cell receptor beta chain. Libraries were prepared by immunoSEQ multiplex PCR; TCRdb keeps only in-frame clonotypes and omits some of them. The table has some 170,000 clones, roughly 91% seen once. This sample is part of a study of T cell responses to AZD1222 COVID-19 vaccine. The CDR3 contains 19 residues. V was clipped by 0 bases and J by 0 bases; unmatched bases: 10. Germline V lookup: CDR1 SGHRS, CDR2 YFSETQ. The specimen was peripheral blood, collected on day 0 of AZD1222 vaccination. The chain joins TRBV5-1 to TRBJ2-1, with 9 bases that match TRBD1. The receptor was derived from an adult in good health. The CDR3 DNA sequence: TGCGCCAGCAGCTTGGTTCGGGACAGGGCCCTTAGCTCCTACAATGAGCAGTTCTTC. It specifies CASSLVRDRALSSYNEQFF.